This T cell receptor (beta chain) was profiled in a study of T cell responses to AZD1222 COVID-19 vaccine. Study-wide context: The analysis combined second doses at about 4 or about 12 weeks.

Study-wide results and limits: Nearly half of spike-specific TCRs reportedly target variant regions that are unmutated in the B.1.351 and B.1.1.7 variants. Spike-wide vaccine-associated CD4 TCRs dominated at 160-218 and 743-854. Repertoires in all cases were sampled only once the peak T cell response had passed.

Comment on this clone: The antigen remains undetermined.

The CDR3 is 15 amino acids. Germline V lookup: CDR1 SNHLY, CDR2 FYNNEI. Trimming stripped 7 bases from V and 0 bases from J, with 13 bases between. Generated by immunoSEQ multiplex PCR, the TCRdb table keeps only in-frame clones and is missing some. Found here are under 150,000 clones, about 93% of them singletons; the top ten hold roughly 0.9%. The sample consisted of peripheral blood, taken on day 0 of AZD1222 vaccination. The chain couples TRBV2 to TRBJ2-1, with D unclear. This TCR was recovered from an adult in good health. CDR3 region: CASTKDGDSYNEQFF. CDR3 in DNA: TGTGCCAGCACTAAGGACGGAGACTCCTACAATGAGCAGTTCTTC.